One and the same sample provided the 6 T cell receptor beta chains below, sequenced in a study of CD8 T cells in ankylosing spondylitis. Using its own MiXCR run on the 5' RACE reads, TCRdb lists one record per CDR3 protein. The sample holds some 150,000 distinct CDR3 sequences, approximately 48% seen once. Material: synovial fluid, either unsorted or a sorted T cell fraction (not recorded which). These receptors originate from a male donor with ankylosing spondylitis.

Ten or more counts support this clonotype. The chain recombines TRBV13 with TRBJ2-1; no clear D. The CDR3 sequence is 14 residues long. V lost 8 bases, J lost 0 bases, and 11 bases lay in between. The germline gives CDR1 PRHDT, CDR2 FYEKMQ (reference sequence). CDR3 region: CASGYRSSYNEQFF. In nucleotides, the CDR3 is TGTGCCAGCGGCTACAGAAGCTCCTACAATGAGCAGTTCTTC.

This clonotype occurred a few times. The CDR3 nucleotides are TGCAGCGTTGAGGACAGAGCAAGAAATTACTATGGCTACACCTTC. It specifies CSVEDRARNYYGYTF. The chain employs TRBV29-1 and TRBJ1-2; D is possibly TRBD1 (6 bases). The CDR3 runs 15 residues. Trimming stripped 3 bases from V and 3 bases from J, with 17 bases between. Per germline, CDR1 SQVTM and CDR2 ANQGSEA.

This clonotype appeared once. The chain has TRBV6-1 and TRBJ2-7; D is possibly TRBD1 or TRBD2 (5 bases each). The CDR3 is 15 residues long. The V gene's germline CDR1 is MNHNS and CDR2 SASEGT. V lost 5 bases and J lost 7, with 21 bases in between. The DNA of the CDR3 is TGTGCCAGCAGTACGCCCACGGGGCTCCCGGGGGAGCAGTACTTC. This codes for CASSTPTGLPGEQYF.

This chain joins TRBV12-3 or TRBV12-4 and TRBJ2-7, with 9 bases lining up with TRBD1. Unmatched junction bases numbered 23, after V lost 0 bases and J lost 2 bases. This CDR3 has 22 amino acids. The CDR3 DNA reads as TGTGCCAGCAGTTTAGCGGGACAGGGATATTTGGGGAACCCACACCAACCCTACGAGCAGTACTTC. It translates to CASSLAGQGYLGNPHQPYEQYF.

The chain uses TRBV11-2 and TRBJ2-2; 14 nucleotides align to TRBD2. The length of the CDR3 is 16 residues. Germline trimming cut 5 bases from V and 7 bases from J; bases unmatched to any gene: 6. Germline values: CDR1 SGHAT, CDR2 FQNNGV. CDR3: CASSLGTSGRVGELFF. The CDR3 region has the DNA TGTGCCAGCAGCCTTGGGACTAGCGGGAGAGTCGGGGAGCTGTTTTTT.

The chain has TRBV28 and TRBJ2-1, with 10 nucleotides matching TRBD2. Trimming removed 5 bases from V and 4 bases from J; junction bases left unmatched: 8. Germline V gives CDR1 MDHEN, CDR2 SYDVKM. This CDR3 spans 16 amino acids. CDR3 nucleotides: TGTGCCAGCAGTGTCTTAGGGACTAGCGTATACAATGAGCAGTTCTTC. This encodes CASSVLGTSVYNEQFF.